This TCR beta chain was observed in a study of T cell repertoires in cytomegalovirus infection. General study points: Using cumulative public TCR beta family frequency, the authors identified those who carried CMV together with the relevant HLA. Ex vivo, HLA-C-restricted CMV-specific TCR beta clonotypes prevailed over the rest of the response.

Deletions cut 4 bases from V and 1 base from J, with 4 bases between. The CDR3 has 11 residues. The germline V gene encodes CDR1 SQVTM and CDR2 ANQGSEA. TCRdb recomputed calls from the reads with MiXCR, one row per CDR3 protein. In the table there are roughly 800,000 distinct CDR3 sequences, just under 30% of which are singletons. Remarks on this clonotype: What it binds is unknown.

The V gene is TRBV29-1, the J gene TRBJ1-1; no clear D gene. Sequencing used cultured CD8+ T cells from PBMCs, obtained from culture after CMV antigen stimulation. This receptor was obtained from a human donor in good health (CMV status not recorded). Some clones in this sample may be carry-over from other donors' samples. In DNA, the CDR3 is TGCAGCGTTGGCGAGAACACTGAAGCTTTCTTT. Its translation: CSVGENTEAFF.